A selection of T cell receptor beta chains follows, all from one sample in a study of cytomegalovirus exposure and HLA in healthy donors. Sequencing used immunoSEQ multiplex PCR; TCRdb keeps in-frame clones, though not all of them. The data hold approximately 150,000 clones, with over 60% observed a single time. Material for sequencing was PBMCs. The source of these receptors is a woman in her thirties in good health and CMV-seropositive. Both conserved end residues are trimmed from each CDR3.

>TRBV4-3|TRBJ1-5
ASSQYPGDPQPQH
>TRBV27|TRBJ1-4
ASSPSGAGWEKLF
>TRBV6-4|TRBJ2-3
ASSDPRAGDTQY
>TRBV5-4|TRBJ2-7
ASSYTGDEQY
>TRBV2|TRBJ1-1
ASIPQGWNTEAF
>TRBV2|TRBJ1-6
ARGGQDSPLH
>TRBV5-1|TRBJ1-5
ASSWSEGGQPQH
>TRBV6-5|TRBJ1-4
ASSYGRAGEKLF
>TRBV6-5|TRBJ1-2
ASRNPGQGSYGYT
>TRBV5-1|TRBJ1-1
ASSVAGVSTEAF
>TRBV2|TRBJ1-4
ASRLTGLREKLF
>TRBV5-6|TRBJ2-5
ASSRGVSYQETQY
>TRBV7-2|TRBJ2-1
ASSSQGYNEQF
>TRBV5-6|TRBJ2-5
ASSLRGESVETQY
>TRBV7-6|TRBJ1-5
ASSLGGYQPQH
>TRBV4-2|TRBJ2-1
ASSQVGGASRNNEQF
>TRBV5-1|TRBJ2-7
ASSLGLAGFYEQY
>TRBV2|TRBJ2-1
ASSEGLAVRNEQF
>TRBV5-1|TRBJ1-4
ASSPGQGEEKLF
>TRBV4-2|TRBJ1-3
ASSQHSGGNTIY
>TRBV18|TRBJ2-1
ASSPFALSSYNEQF
>TRBV7-8|TRBJ1-1
ASSLKERDTEAF
>TRBV6-4|TRBJ1-5
ASSDSPPWSSNQPQH
>TRBV11-2|TRBJ1-1
ASSFGGTEAF
>TRBV6-5|TRBJ1-4
ASSTLQINEKLF